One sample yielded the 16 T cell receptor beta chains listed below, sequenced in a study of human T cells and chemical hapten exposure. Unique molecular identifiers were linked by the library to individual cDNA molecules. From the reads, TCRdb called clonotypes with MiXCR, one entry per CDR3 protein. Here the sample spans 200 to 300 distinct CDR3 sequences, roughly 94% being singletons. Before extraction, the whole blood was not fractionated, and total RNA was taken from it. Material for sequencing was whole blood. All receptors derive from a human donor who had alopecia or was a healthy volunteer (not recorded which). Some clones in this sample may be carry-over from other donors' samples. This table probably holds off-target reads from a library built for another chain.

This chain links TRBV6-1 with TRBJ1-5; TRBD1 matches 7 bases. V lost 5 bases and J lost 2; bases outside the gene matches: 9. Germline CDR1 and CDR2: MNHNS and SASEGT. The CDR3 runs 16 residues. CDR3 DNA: TGTGCCAGCAGTCCCCGGGGACAGAGGGGCAATCAGCCCCAGCATTTT. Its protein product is CASSPRGQRGNQPQHF.

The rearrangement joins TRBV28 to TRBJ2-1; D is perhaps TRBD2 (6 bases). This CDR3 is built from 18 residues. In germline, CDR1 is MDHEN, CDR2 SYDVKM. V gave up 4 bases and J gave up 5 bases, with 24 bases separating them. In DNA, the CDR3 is TGTGCCAGCAGTTCCATCCCCGGCCTGGGAGGAGAGAACAATGAGCAGTTCTTC. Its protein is CASSSIPGLGGENNEQFF.

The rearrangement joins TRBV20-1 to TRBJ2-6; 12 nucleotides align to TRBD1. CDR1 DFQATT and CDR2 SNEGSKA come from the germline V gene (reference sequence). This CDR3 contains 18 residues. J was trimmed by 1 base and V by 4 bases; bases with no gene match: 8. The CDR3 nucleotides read TGCAGTGCTAAACTGACGGGACAGGGGGCGTCTGGGGCCAACGTCCTGACTTTC. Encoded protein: CSAKLTGQGASGANVLTF.

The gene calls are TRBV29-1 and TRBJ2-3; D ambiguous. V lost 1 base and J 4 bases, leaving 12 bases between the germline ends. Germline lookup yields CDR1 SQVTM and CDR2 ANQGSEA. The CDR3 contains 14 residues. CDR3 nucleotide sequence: TGCAGCGTTGAAGCCCCCGGGTTAGCAGATACGCAGTATTTT. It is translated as CSVEAPGLADTQYF.

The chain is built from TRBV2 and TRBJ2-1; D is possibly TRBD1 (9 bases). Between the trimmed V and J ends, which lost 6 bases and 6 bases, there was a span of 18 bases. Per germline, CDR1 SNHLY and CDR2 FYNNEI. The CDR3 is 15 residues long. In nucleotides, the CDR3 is TGTGCCAGCAGCCAACAGGGGGCGGGGGGCAATGAGCAGTTCTTC. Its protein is CASSQQGAGGNEQFF.

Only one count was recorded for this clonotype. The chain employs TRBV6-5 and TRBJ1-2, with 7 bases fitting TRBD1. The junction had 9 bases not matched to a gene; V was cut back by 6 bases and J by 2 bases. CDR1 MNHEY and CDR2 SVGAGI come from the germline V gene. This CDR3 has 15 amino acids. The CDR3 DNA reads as TGTGCCAGCAGCCCCTCCATGACAGGGAACTATGGCTACACCTTC. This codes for CASSPSMTGNYGYTF.

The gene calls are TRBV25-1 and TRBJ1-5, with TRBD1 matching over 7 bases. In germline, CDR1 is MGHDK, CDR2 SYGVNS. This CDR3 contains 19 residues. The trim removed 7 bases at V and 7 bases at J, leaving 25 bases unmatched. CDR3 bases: TGTGCCAGCAAACAACTCCCAAGGGGGCTGGCTTCCCGGGGCCAGCCCCAGCATTTT. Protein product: CASKQLPRGLASRGQPQHF.

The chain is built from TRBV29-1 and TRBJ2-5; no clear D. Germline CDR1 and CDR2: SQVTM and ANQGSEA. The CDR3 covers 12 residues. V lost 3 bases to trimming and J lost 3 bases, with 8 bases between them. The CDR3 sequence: CSVDPQKETQYF. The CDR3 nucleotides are TGCAGCGTTGATCCACAAAAAGAGACCCAGTACTTC.

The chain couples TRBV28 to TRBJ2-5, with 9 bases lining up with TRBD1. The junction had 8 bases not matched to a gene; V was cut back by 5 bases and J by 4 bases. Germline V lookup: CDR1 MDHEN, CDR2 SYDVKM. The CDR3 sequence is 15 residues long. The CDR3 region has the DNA TGTGCCAGCAGTCCTCACAGGGGGCTAGGAGAGACCCAGTACTTC. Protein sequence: CASSPHRGLGETQYF.

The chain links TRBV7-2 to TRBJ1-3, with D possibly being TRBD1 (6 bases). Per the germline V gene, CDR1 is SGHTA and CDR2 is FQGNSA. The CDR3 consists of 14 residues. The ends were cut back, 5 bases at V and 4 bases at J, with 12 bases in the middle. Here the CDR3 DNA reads TGTGCCAGCAGCAAACTGGGGACAGGAAACACCATATATTTT. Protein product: CASSKLGTGNTIYF. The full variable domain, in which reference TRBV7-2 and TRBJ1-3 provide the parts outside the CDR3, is GAGVSQSPSNKVTEKGKDVELRCDPISGHTALYWYRQSLGQGLEFLIYFQGNSAPDKSGLPSDRFSAERTGGSVSTLTIQRTQQEDSAVYLCASSKLGTGNTIYFGEGSWLTVV.

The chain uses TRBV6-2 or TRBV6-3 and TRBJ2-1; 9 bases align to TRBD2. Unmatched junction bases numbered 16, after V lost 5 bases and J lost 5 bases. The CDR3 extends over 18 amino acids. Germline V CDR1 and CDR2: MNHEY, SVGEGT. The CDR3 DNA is TGTGCCAGCAGTCGCCAGGGGGGAGCGGGGGGCCCCAACAATGAGCAGTTCTTC. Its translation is CASSRQGGAGGPNNEQFF.

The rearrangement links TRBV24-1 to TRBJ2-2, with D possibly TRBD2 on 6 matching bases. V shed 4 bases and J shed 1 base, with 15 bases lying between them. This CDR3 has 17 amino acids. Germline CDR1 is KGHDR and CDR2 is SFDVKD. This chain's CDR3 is CATSEGSWGGNTGELFF. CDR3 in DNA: TGTGCCACCAGTGAGGGATCGTGGGGAGGGAACACCGGGGAGCTGTTTTTT.

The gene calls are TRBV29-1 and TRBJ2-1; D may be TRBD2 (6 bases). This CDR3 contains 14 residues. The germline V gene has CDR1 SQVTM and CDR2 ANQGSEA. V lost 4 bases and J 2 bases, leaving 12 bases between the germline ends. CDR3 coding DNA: TGCAGCGTTGTAGGCGGGATACCCTACAATGAGCAGTTCTTC. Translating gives CSVVGGIPYNEQFF.

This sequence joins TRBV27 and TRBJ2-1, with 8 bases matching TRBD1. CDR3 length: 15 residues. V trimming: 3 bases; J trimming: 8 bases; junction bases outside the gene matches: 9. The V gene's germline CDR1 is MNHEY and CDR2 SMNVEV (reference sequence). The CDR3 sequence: CASSFGTGASHEQFF. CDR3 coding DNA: TGTGCCAGCAGTTTCGGGACAGGCGCTTCCCATGAGCAGTTCTTC.

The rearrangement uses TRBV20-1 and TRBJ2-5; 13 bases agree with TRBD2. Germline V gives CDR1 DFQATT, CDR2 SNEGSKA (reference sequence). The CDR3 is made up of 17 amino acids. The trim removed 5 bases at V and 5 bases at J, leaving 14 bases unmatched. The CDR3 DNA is TGCAGTGCTCCCGTAGGGACTAGCGGGACCCGCGGGGAGACCCAGTACTTC. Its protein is CSAPVGTSGTRGETQYF.

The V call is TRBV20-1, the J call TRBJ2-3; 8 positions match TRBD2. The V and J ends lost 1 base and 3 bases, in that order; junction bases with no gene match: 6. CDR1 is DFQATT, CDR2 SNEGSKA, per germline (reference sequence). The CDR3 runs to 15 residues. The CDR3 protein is CSARASGGRTDTQYF. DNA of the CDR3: TGCAGTGCTAGAGCTTCGGGGGGGCGGACAGATACGCAGTATTTT.